This T cell receptor (beta chain) appears in the sequencing data of a study of regulatory T cells in long-lasting Graves disease. This CDR3 comprises 13 residues. In germline, CDR1 is DFQATT, CDR2 SNEGSKA (reference sequence). V gave up 6 bases and J gave up 4 bases; unmatched junction bases: 4. Time point noted: newly diagnosed GD, antithyroid drugs for less than 3 months. Extracted RNA from PBMCs served as the source of the TCR library. Patients met American Thyroid Association criteria for Graves' disease. Assembly of TCR beta libraries relied on iRepertoire HTBI primers together with Arm-PCR of CDR3 regions. TCRdb analysed the multiplex PCR reads with MiXCR anew, one entry per CDR3 protein. The sample has approximately 400,000 distinct CDR3 sequences, more than 13% seen once; the top ten hold approximately 15%. This clonotype was detected many times. These data were also reused for a study on T cells in Graves' hyperthyroidism and ophthalmopathy. As that study records: Before onset, ophthalmopathy was predicted by the model a median around 6.5 months earlier.

The V and J genes are TRBV20-1 and TRBJ1-5; 9 bases are shared with TRBD1. This sample comprised peripheral blood mononuclear cells (PBMCs), obtained at new diagnosis, from a patient treated with antithyroid drugs. The source of this sequence is a woman under 40 with Graves disease. The CDR3 nucleotides read TGCAGTGCCGGCGGGACAGGGAATCAGCCCCAGCATTTT. Its translation: CSAGGTGNQPQHF.